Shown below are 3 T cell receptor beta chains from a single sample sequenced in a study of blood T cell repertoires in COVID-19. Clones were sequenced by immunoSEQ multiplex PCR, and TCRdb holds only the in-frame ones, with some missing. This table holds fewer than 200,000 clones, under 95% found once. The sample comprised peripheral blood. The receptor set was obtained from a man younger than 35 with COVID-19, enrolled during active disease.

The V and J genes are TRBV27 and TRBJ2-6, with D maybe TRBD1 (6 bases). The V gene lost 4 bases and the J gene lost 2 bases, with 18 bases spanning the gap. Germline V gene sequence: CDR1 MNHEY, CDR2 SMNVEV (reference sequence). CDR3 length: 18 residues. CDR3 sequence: CASSSPRDKGPGANVLTF. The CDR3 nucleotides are TGTGCCAGCAGTTCCCCCCGGGACAAAGGACCTGGGGCCAACGTCCTGACTTTC. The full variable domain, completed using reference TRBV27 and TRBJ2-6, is EAQVTQNPRYLITVTGKKLTVTCSQNMNHEYMSWYRQDPGLGLRQIYYSMNVEVTDKGDVPEGYKVSRKEKRNFPLILESPSPNQTSLYFCASSSPRDKGPGANVLTFGAGSRLTVL.

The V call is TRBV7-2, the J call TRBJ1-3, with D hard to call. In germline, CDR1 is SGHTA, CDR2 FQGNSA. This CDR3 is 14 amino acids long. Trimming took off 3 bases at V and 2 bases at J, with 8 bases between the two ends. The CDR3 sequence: CASSLQKTGNTIYF. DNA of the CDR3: TGTGCCAGCAGCTTGCAGAAGACTGGAAACACCATATATTTT.

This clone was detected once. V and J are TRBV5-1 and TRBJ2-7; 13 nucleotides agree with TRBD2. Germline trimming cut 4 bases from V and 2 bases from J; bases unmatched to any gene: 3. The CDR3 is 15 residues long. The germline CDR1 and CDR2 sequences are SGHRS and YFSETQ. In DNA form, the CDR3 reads TGCGCCAGCAGCCAGGGACTAGCGGGAACCTACGAGCAGTACTTC. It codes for CASSQGLAGTYEQYF.